The 20 T cell receptor beta chains below all came from one sample that was sequenced in a study of CXCR3-negative and CXCR3-positive naive CD8 T cells. The authors prepared UMI-labeled TRB cDNA libraries by 5' RACE. Reprocessing the 5' RACE reads, TCRdb reports a single entry for every CDR3 protein and omits DNA. Here the sample table reports some 50,000 distinct CDR3 sequences. Sequences were obtained from naive CXCR3- CD8+ T cells from blood. Subset meaning: CD45RO-CCR7+CD27+CD95- naive CD8+ T cells lacking CXCR3 (TNR3-). The receptors were gathered from a human donor in good health. Some clones in this sample may be carry-over from other donors' samples.

The chain is built from TRBV28 and TRBJ2-5; TCRdb designates TRBD1, a call that cannot be tested without DNA. Germline loops: CDR1 MDHEN, CDR2 SYDVKM. This CDR3 region has 13 residues. CDR3 region: CASSPYPGETQYF.

V gene TRBV20-1 combines with J gene TRBJ2-3. The germline V gene has CDR1 DFQATT and CDR2 SNEGSKA (reference sequence). This CDR3 is 15 amino acids long. CDR3: CSARDRVSGTDTQYF.

The chain carries TRBV28 and TRBJ2-1; the D call from TCRdb, TRBD1, cannot be confirmed without DNA. The CDR3 sequence is 17 residues long. Germline assignment: CDR1 MDHEN and CDR2 SYDVKM. The CDR3 loop is CASSFRRVRSSYNEQFF.

The chain uses TRBV6-5 and TRBJ2-7; as DNA is missing, the TRBD2 call by TCRdb cannot be tested. The CDR3 is 15 amino acids. Germline loops: CDR1 MNHEY, CDR2 SVGAGI. The CDR3 sequence is CASSYSPSGSYEQYF.

The rearrangement joins TRBV29-1 to TRBJ2-3; TCRdb returns TRBD1, unconfirmable since there is no DNA. Germline CDR1 and CDR2: SQVTM and ANQGSEA. The CDR3 loop spans 15 amino acids. The CDR3 loop is CSVDWGWGSKDTQYF.

The chain uses TRBV29-1 and TRBJ2-2; checking the TCRdb D call of TRBD1 is not possible without DNA. This CDR3 region has 12 residues. In germline, CDR1 is SQVTM, CDR2 ANQGSEA. The CDR3 sequence: CSVIRPPGELFF.

This chain connects TRBV2 to TRBJ1-2; TCRdb's D call, TRBD1, is unchecked because there is no DNA. This CDR3 contains 14 residues. Germline-derived CDR1 and CDR2 are SNHLY and FYNNEI. CDR3 residues: CASSELGADYGYTF.

The rearrangement links TRBV5-5 to TRBJ2-7; as DNA is missing, the TRBD2 call by TCRdb cannot be tested. Per germline, CDR1 SGHKS and CDR2 YYEKEE (reference sequence). The CDR3 length is 15 residues. CDR3 in amino acids: CASSLRGALSYEQYF.

This chain connects TRBV6-2 or TRBV6-3 to TRBJ2-7. This CDR3 spans 13 amino acids. Germline V gene sequence: CDR1 MNHEY, CDR2 SVGEGT. The CDR3 here is CASSTADRYEQYF.

This rearrangement joins TRBV4-3 to TRBJ1-4; TCRdb gives TRBD1 as the D gene, but with no DNA this cannot be confirmed. This CDR3 comprises 15 residues. Germline V lookup: CDR1 LGHNA, CDR2 YSLEER. This chain's CDR3 is CASSQSQGGNEKLFF.

The V gene is TRBV5-1, the J gene TRBJ2-7; checking the TCRdb D call of TRBD1 is not possible without DNA. CDR3 size: 15 residues. Germline-derived CDR1 and CDR2 are SGHRS and YFSETQ. CDR3 amino acids: CASSGGQGAIHEQYF.

This chain uses TRBV27 with TRBJ1-4; TCRdb selects TRBD1, and the lack of DNA leaves this call unchecked. The germline V gene has CDR1 MNHEY and CDR2 SMNVEV (reference sequence). The CDR3 covers 16 residues. The CDR3 reads CASSPQGWVRNEKLFF.

The chain combines TRBV28 with TRBJ1-1. Germline V CDR1 and CDR2: MDHEN, SYDVKM. The CDR3 has 14 amino acids. The CDR3 sequence is CASSLFGENTEAFF.

This rearrangement joins TRBV5-6 to TRBJ2-7; TCRdb designates TRBD2, a call that cannot be tested without DNA. The CDR3 loop spans 15 amino acids. The germline V gene encodes CDR1 SGHDT and CDR2 YYEEEE. The CDR3 sequence is CASSLREGTTYEQYF.

This chain uses TRBV4-1 with TRBJ1-2; the TCRdb call, TRBD1, lacks DNA for checking. The CDR3 extends over 14 amino acids. The germline CDR1 and CDR2 sequences are MGHRA and YSYEKL. The CDR3 loop is CASSQVTGLYGYTF.

The chain combines TRBV7-9 with TRBJ2-7; the D call from TCRdb, TRBD1, cannot be confirmed without DNA. CDR3 size: 16 residues. Germline V gives CDR1 SEHNR, CDR2 FQNEAQ (reference sequence). The CDR3: CASSILGQGDVFEQYF.

The rearrangement uses TRBV28 and TRBJ2-3; TCRdb's D gene call, TRBD2, goes unchecked for lack of DNA. Germline V gene lookup returns CDR1 MDHEN and CDR2 SYDVKM. CDR3 length equals 15 residues. Here the CDR3 reads CASSSLAERSDTQYF.

This CDR3 reads CASSSPSGGEGYTF. The chain recombines TRBV28 with TRBJ1-2; TCRdb reports TRBD1, a call that lacks DNA to check it against. The CDR3 covers 14 residues. Germline values: CDR1 MDHEN, CDR2 SYDVKM.

The V gene is TRBV11-1, the J gene TRBJ2-5; the TCRdb call, TRBD1, lacks DNA for checking. The germline CDR1 and CDR2 sequences are SGHAT and FQDESV (reference sequence). The length of the CDR3 is 16 residues. The CDR3 loop reads CASSLASQGVRKTQYF.

The gene calls are TRBV5-1 and TRBJ2-7; the D gene TCRdb calls, TRBD1, cannot be checked with no DNA. Per germline, CDR1 SGHRS and CDR2 YFSETQ. The CDR3 consists of 21 residues. This CDR3 reads CASSFYICSARDRGISYEQYF.